A selection of T cell receptor beta chains follows, all from one sample in a study of T cells after yellow fever vaccination. TCRdb reprocessed the 5' RACE reads with MiXCR, giving one entry per CDR3 protein. The data show hundreds of thousands of distinct CDR3 sequences, with roughly an eighth seen just once and under 15% held by the top ten. Sample: PBMCs, taken on the day of the yellow fever booster vaccination. The receptors derive from a man aged 30 to 45 who received the YFV17D yellow fever vaccine. The CDR3 runs from the conserved cysteine through the conserved F or W. The order of the fields is clone size, D gene, V gene, J gene, CDR3 protein, CDR3 DNA. A D gene is named only where the DNA matches it firmly. Some rows mark clone size as missing; the rest say once, few, many or name a class of expanded clone.

>few|-|TRBV6-2/TRBV6-3|TRBJ2-3
CASSYKVTDTQYF
TGTGCCAGCAGTTACAAGGTCACAGATACGCAGTATTTT
>-|-|TRBV2|TRBJ2-3
CASRAGIAGTDTQYF
TGTGCCAGCAGGGCAGGGATCGCGGGCACAGATACGCAGTATTTT
>few|-|TRBV7-2|TRBJ2-2
CASSDRSGNTGELFF
TGTGCCAGCAGCGATCGTAGCGGGAACACCGGGGAGCTGTTTTTT
>-|-|TRBV6-5|TRBJ2-1
CASSYSAFYNEQFF
TGTGCCAGCAGTTACTCGGCCTTCTACAATGAGCAGTTCTTC
>-|-|TRBV5-1|TRBJ2-7
CASSLNDRTKYEQYF
TGCGCCAGCAGCCTAAATGACCGAACGAAATACGAGCAGTACTTC
>few|TRBD1|TRBV7-2|TRBJ2-7
CASSPVAGGPYEQYF
TGTGCCAGCAGCCCAGTGGCAGGGGGTCCCTACGAGCAGTACTTC
>few|TRBD2|TRBV9|TRBJ2-3
CASSVLSWTSGPDTQYF
TGTGCCAGCAGCGTCCTTTCGTGGACTAGCGGCCCAGATACGCAGTATTTT
>few|TRBD1|TRBV5-5|TRBJ1-1
CASSRGQGVLGAFF
TGTGCCAGCAGCCGGGGACAGGGCGTCCTCGGGGCTTTCTTT
>few|TRBD1|TRBV6-5|TRBJ2-7
CASSFRDRPYEQYF
TGTGCCAGCAGTTTCCGGGACAGGCCGTACGAGCAGTACTTC
>few|TRBD1|TRBV7-9|TRBJ2-6
CASSTGTGGFGANVLTF
TGTGCCAGCAGCACCGGGACAGGGGGCTTTGGGGCCAACGTCCTGACTTTC
>-|-|TRBV12-3/TRBV12-4|TRBJ2-5
CASSTGQFQETQYF
TGTGCCAGCAGTACCGGACAGTTCCAAGAGACCCAGTACTTC
>many|TRBD1|TRBV18|TRBJ2-7
CASSPGTASYEQYF
TGTGCCAGCTCACCCGGGACAGCCTCCTACGAGCAGTACTTC
>-|-|TRBV12-3/TRBV12-4|TRBJ2-1
CASSAPLVGEQFF
TGTGCCAGCAGTGCTCCCCTGGTTGGTGAGCAGTTCTTC
>few|-|TRBV12-3/TRBV12-4|TRBJ2-1
CASSLVIPGSRSYNEQFF
TGTGCCAGCAGTTTAGTTATCCCGGGTAGCAGGTCATACAATGAGCAGTTCTTC
>-|TRBD1|TRBV25-1|TRBJ1-2
CASSEGVAAGGGYTF
TGTGCCAGCAGTGAAGGGGTAGCGGCAGGGGGTGGCTACACCTTC
>few|TRBD1|TRBV5-5|TRBJ1-1
CASSFSGGVLNTEAFF
TGTGCCAGCAGCTTCTCAGGGGGCGTTTTGAACACTGAAGCTTTCTTT
>-|-|TRBV14|TRBJ2-2
CASSQHGVPGELFF
TGTGCCAGCAGCCAACACGGCGTCCCCGGGGAGCTGTTTTTT
>-|-|TRBV7-8|TRBJ2-5
CASSAIRGTGQETQYF
TGTGCCAGCAGCGCGATCAGGGGCACGGGGCAAGAGACCCAGTACTTC
>-|-|TRBV20-1|TRBJ2-7
CSASGPAGAYEQYF
TGCAGTGCTAGCGGCCCGGCAGGGGCCTACGAGCAGTACTTC
>-|-|TRBV12-3/TRBV12-4|TRBJ2-4
CASSRYPAKNIQYF
TGTGCCAGCAGCCGCTATCCAGCCAAGAACATTCAGTACTTC
>few|-|TRBV28|TRBJ1-5
CASSLPPQQSNQPQHF
TGTGCCAGCAGTTTACCTCCCCAGCAGAGCAATCAGCCCCAGCATTTT
>-|TRBD1|TRBV18|TRBJ2-1
CASSKTGTQYNEQFF
TGTGCCAGCTCAAAGACAGGGACCCAGTACAATGAGCAGTTCTTC
>few|-|TRBV27|TRBJ2-7
CASSSDAYSSYEQYF
TGTGCCAGCAGTTCCGACGCTTACAGCTCCTACGAGCAGTACTTC
>-|-|TRBV2|TRBJ2-5
CASIFTPGARKTQYF
TGTGCCAGCATATTTACCCCTGGGGCAAGAAAGACCCAGTACTTC
>few|TRBD2|TRBV5-6|TRBJ2-3
CASSSGTSGRDTQYF
TGTGCCAGCAGCTCCGGGACTAGCGGGAGGGATACGCAGTATTTT
>many|-|TRBV6-1|TRBJ1-6
CASTSEARDSPLHF
TGTGCCAGCACGTCGGAGGCTCGGGATTCACCCCTCCACTTT
>-|-|TRBV6-1|TRBJ2-7
CASSPAIWSSYEQYF
TGTGCCAGCAGCCCAGCGATCTGGAGCTCCTACGAGCAGTACTTC
>few|TRBD1|TRBV12-3/TRBV12-4|TRBJ1-5
CASSLGGGRGLQPQHF
TGTGCCAGCAGTTTAGGGGGTGGCAGGGGGCTTCAGCCCCAGCATTTT
>few|TRBD2|TRBV30|TRBJ2-3
CAWSVLRGGPSDTQYF
TGTGCCTGGAGTGTACTTAGGGGAGGGCCTTCAGATACGCAGTATTTT
>-|-|TRBV11-2|TRBJ2-2
CASRAVGELFF
TGTGCCAGCAGGGCAGTCGGGGAGCTGTTTTTT
>-|-|TRBV9|TRBJ2-4
CASSPSSSKNIQYF
TGTGCCAGCAGCCCTTCTAGTTCCAAAAACATTCAGTACTTC
>many|TRBD1|TRBV10-3|TRBJ2-3
CAITKTGATDTQYF
TGTGCCATCACCAAGACAGGGGCCACAGATACGCAGTATTTT
>many|-|TRBV29-1|TRBJ1-1
CSVPDLNPNAEAFF
TGCAGCGTTCCCGATCTAAACCCGAACGCTGAAGCTTTCTTT
>-|-|TRBV25-1|TRBJ2-7
CASSSTRGPYEQYF
TGTGCCAGCAGTTCCACACGAGGGCCCTACGAGCAGTACTTC
>-|-|TRBV30|TRBJ2-7
CAWSKGGVSYEQYF
TGTGCCTGGAGCAAAGGCGGAGTTTCCTACGAGCAGTACTTC
>few|-|TRBV25-1|TRBJ2-7
CASSEFLGSNEQYF
TGTGCCAGCAGTGAATTTTTGGGAAGCAACGAGCAGTACTTC
>-|-|TRBV19|TRBJ2-2
CAPYQGLAENTGELFF
TGTGCCCCCTATCAGGGGCTAGCGGAGAACACCGGGGAGCTGTTTTTT
>-|-|TRBV20-1|TRBJ2-2
CSAPSGGELFF
TGCAGTGCTCCCTCCGGCGGGGAGCTGTTTTTT
>-|-|TRBV20-1|TRBJ2-3
CSDHDSLTDTQYF
TGCAGTGATCATGACTCCCTCACAGATACGCAGTATTTT
>-|-|TRBV7-9|TRBJ2-7
CASSWQGYEQYF
TGTGCCAGCAGCTGGCAGGGGTACGAGCAGTACTTC
>few|-|TRBV5-1|TRBJ2-3
CASSPYHTDTQYF
TGCGCCAGCAGCCCCTACCACACGGATACGCAGTATTTT
>few|-|TRBV20-1|TRBJ2-1
CSASRADLYNEQFF
TGCAGTGCTAGCAGGGCCGACCTTTACAATGAGCAGTTCTTC
>-|TRBD1|TRBV11-2|TRBJ1-1
CASSLNMAGGAGNTEAFF
TGTGCCAGCAGCTTAAACATGGCAGGGGGCGCGGGGAACACTGAAGCTTTCTTT
>-|-|TRBV25-1|TRBJ1-2
CASSESGNYGYTF
TGTGCCAGCAGTGAATCTGGGAACTATGGCTACACCTTC
>-|TRBD2|TRBV20-1|TRBJ2-7
CSAREIAGGLGQYF
TGCAGTGCTAGAGAAATAGCGGGAGGCCTGGGGCAGTACTTC
>few|TRBD1|TRBV18|TRBJ2-7
CASSPHRGRHEQYF
TGTGCCAGCTCACCACACAGGGGGAGACACGAGCAGTACTTC
>few|-|TRBV15|TRBJ1-1
CATRVDRDTEAFF
TGTGCCACCAGGGTAGATAGGGACACTGAAGCTTTCTTT
>few|-|TRBV5-1|TRBJ2-7
CASSPTGTSYEQYF
TGCGCCAGCAGCCCAACCGGGACTTCTTACGAGCAGTACTTC
>-|TRBD2|TRBV19|TRBJ2-7
CASSTQSSGRPYEQYF
TGTGCCAGTAGTACCCAGAGCAGCGGGAGGCCCTACGAGCAGTACTTC
>-|-|TRBV5-1|TRBJ2-7
CASSLNPSKGPYEQYF
TGCGCCAGCAGCTTGAACCCCTCGAAAGGGCCCTACGAGCAGTACTTC